Following are 24 T cell receptor beta chains from one sample sequenced in a study of T cells in Graves' hyperthyroidism and ophthalmopathy. TCR beta CDR3 regions were amplified from RNA transcripts. With the HTBI primer set, the TCR CDR3 went through a first round of RT-PCR. TCRdb itself ran the multiplex PCR reads through MiXCR, one entry per CDR3 protein. The sample shows hundreds of thousands of distinct CDR3 sequences, approximately 15% of them seen only once. Sequencing input: blood. The source of these receptors is a woman aged 25 to 39 with Graves' hyperthyroidism that later progressed to Graves' ophthalmopathy.

This clonotype was picked up many times. This chain uses TRBV3-1 with TRBJ1-5, with D possibly being TRBD1 (6 bases). The V gene lost 3 bases and the J gene lost 9 bases, with 9 bases spanning the gap. CDR3 length equals 12 residues. Germline V gene data show CDR1 as LGHDT and CDR2 as YNNKEL (reference sequence). CDR3 nucleotide sequence: TGTGCCAGCAGCCATGGGGGCCGGCCCCAGCATTTT. Protein sequence: CASSHGGRPQHF.

This clonotype was picked up many times. The chain employs TRBV2 and TRBJ2-5; D may match TRBD1 or TRBD2 (5 bases each). The CDR3 is 14 amino acids. CDR1 SNHLY and CDR2 FYNNEI come from the germline V gene. V dropped 7 bases and J dropped 1 base, with 13 bases sitting between them. CDR3 region: CASNSGATQETQYF. The CDR3 coding sequence is TGTGCCAGCAATTCCGGGGCCACCCAAGAGACCCAGTACTTC.

This clonotype came up a few times. The chain employs TRBV20-1 and TRBJ2-7; the D is unclear. The CDR3 covers 12 residues. Between the trimmed V and J ends, which lost 5 bases and 3 bases, there was a span of 11 bases. Germline V CDR1 and CDR2: DFQATT, SNEGSKA (reference sequence). The CDR3 nucleotides read TGCAGTGCTCAAGAGTATCTCTACGAGCAGTACTTC. Protein: CSAQEYLYEQYF.

V usage is TRBV28 and J usage is TRBJ2-1, with a tentative D call TRBD2 (5 bases). V was cut by 7 bases and J by 10 bases, with 20 bases left in between. CDR1 and CDR2 from the germline V gene are MDHEN and SYDVKM. CDR3 length: 14 amino acids. CDR3 nucleotides: TGTGCCAGCACTTCGGATAGGGCGGGTCACGAGCAGTTCTTC. Protein: CASTSDRAGHEQFF.

The rearrangement uses TRBV24-1 and TRBJ2-2, with D perhaps matching TRBD1 or TRBD2 (6 bases each). This CDR3 contains 15 residues. Germline V lookup: CDR1 KGHDR, CDR2 SFDVKD. V lost 10 bases and J lost 0, with 14 bases in between. Written as DNA, the CDR3 is TGTGCCACAAGAGGGGGAGGTCCGAACACCGGGGAGCTGTTTTTT. Translating gives CATRGGGPNTGELFF.

The table lists this clonotype with a few counts. The chain combines TRBV18 with TRBJ1-6; tentative D call: TRBD1 (5 bases). Germline V gene lookup returns CDR1 KGHSH and CDR2 LQKENI. This CDR3 contains 15 residues. V was trimmed by 6 bases and J by 7 bases, leaving 16 bases between them. The CDR3 DNA sequence: TGTGCCAGCTCGCGGGACGGAGCCCCAAATTCACCCCTCCACTTT. This encodes CASSRDGAPNSPLHF.

This clonotype was picked up many times. The V call is TRBV6-2 or TRBV6-3, the J call TRBJ2-7; a possible D gene is TRBD1 (5 bases). Trimming took off 5 bases at V and 2 bases at J, with 19 bases between the two ends. Per germline, CDR1 MNHEY and CDR2 SVGEGT. CDR3 length: 16 residues. The CDR3 protein is CASSRPPRTSTYEQYF. The CDR3 DNA follows: TGTGCCAGCAGTCGCCCCCCCCGGACATCTACCTACGAGCAGTACTTC.

This clonotype was seen repeatedly, ten times or more. This chain links TRBV30 with TRBJ2-7; 8 positions match TRBD2. In germline, CDR1 is GTSNPN, CDR2 SVGIG (reference sequence). After removal of 8 bases from V and 2 bases from J, the junction contained 8 bases not matched to a gene. This CDR3 is built from 13 residues. The CDR3 loop reads CAQTSGGTYEQYF. As DNA, the CDR3 is TGTGCCCAAACTAGCGGAGGGACCTACGAGCAGTACTTC.

The chain recombines TRBV5-8 with TRBJ2-5; a possible D gene is TRBD1 (6 bases). Trimming removed 3 bases from V and 10 bases from J, with 13 bases in between. The germline gives CDR1 SGHTS, CDR2 YDEGEE. CDR3 length: 12 residues. The CDR3 DNA reads as TGTGCCAGCAGCTCGCCTGACAGGAACCAGTACTTC. Translating it yields CASSSPDRNQYF.

This clonotype was counted many times. V gene TRBV12-5 combines with J gene TRBJ2-7; 7 bases agree with TRBD2. This CDR3 has 13 amino acids. CDR1 is LGHNT and CDR2 is FRNRAP in the germline V gene. V lost 10 bases to trimming and J lost 0 bases; unmatched junction nucleotides: 6. The CDR3 protein is CATRGTNSYEQYF. The DNA for the CDR3 is TGTGCTACTCGAGGGACTAACTCCTACGAGCAGTACTTC.

This clonotype has a single count. A read error may explain this, as a much larger clone is one base away. The J gene is TRBJ2-1, the V gene TRBV19, with 9 positions matching TRBD2. From germline, CDR1 is LNHDA and CDR2 SQIVND (reference sequence). V shed 9 bases and J 0 bases; nucleotides not matched to a gene: 18. The CDR3 length is 19 residues. DNA of the CDR3: TGTGCCAGCCGTAGCCGGCGGGGGGGCTTCGGAAGCTCCTACAATGAGCAGTTCTTC. Translating gives CASRSRRGGFGSSYNEQFF.

This clonotype showed up many times. The J gene is TRBJ2-7, the V gene TRBV6-5; 8 nucleotides line up with TRBD1. Germline-derived CDR1 and CDR2 are MNHEY and SVGAGI. Trimming took 2 bases from V and 2 from J; bases not matched to a gene: 2. This CDR3 comprises 14 residues. CDR3 region: CASSYGTGAYEQYF. As DNA, the CDR3 is TGTGCCAGCAGTTACGGGACAGGAGCCTACGAGCAGTACTTC.

CDR3 bases: TGTGCCAGCAGTTTATTCGGGACTAGCGGGGCCTACAATGAGCAGTTCTTC. Translating it yields CASSLFGTSGAYNEQFF. The chain has TRBV6-5 and TRBJ2-1, with 13 positions matching TRBD2. The V gene end was trimmed by 4 bases and the J gene end by 2 bases; junction bases not matched to a gene: 5. CDR1 is MNHEY and CDR2 is SVGAGI in the germline V gene. The CDR3 contains 17 residues.

The chain carries TRBV20-1 and TRBJ1-4; D is ambiguous. The germline gives CDR1 DFQATT, CDR2 SNEGSKA (reference sequence). The CDR3 extends over 15 amino acids. V dropped 4 bases and J dropped 0 bases, with 12 bases sitting between them. The CDR3 DNA reads as TGCAGTGCTAATGCAGGCCTTGCAACTAATGAAAAACTGTTTTTT. Protein sequence: CSANAGLATNEKLFF.

This clonotype was detected a few times. The chain uses TRBV19 and TRBJ1-5; possibly TRBD1 for D (5 bases). Germline CDR1 reads LNHDA; CDR2 reads SQIVND (reference sequence). Trimming shortened V by 5 bases and J by 3 bases, and 20 bases separated the two germline ends. CDR3 size: 17 residues. CDR3 coding DNA: TGTGCCAGTAGTTTACCCGGGACCGCAACTTTCAATCAGCCCCAGCATTTT. Its protein is CASSLPGTATFNQPQHF.

This clonotype was counted at least ten times. The chain links TRBV7-3 to TRBJ2-1; the D is unclear. V lost 4 bases and J lost 10, with 17 bases in between. Germline values: CDR1 SGHTA, CDR2 FQGTGA. The CDR3 contains 14 residues. CDR3 region: CASSSQETMGEQFF. In nucleotides, the CDR3 is TGTGCCAGCAGCTCGCAGGAGACCATGGGGGAGCAGTTCTTC.

Turning to this clonotype: A single base separates this from a much larger clone, so it may be a read error. The chain has TRBV11-2 and TRBJ2-7, with TRBD1 as a possible D gene (6 bases). Germline CDR1 and CDR2: SGHAT and FQNNGV. V lost 5 bases and J 6 bases, leaving 17 bases between the germline ends. The CDR3 is 14 residues long. The CDR3 protein is CASSPKNRALEQYF. The CDR3 nucleotides read TGTGCCAGCAGCCCAAAGAACAGGGCCCTCGAGCAGTACTTC.

CDR3 DNA sequence: TGTGCCAGCAGCTTATCGGGAGGTTACCAAGAGACCCAGTACTTC. Its protein is CASSLSGGYQETQYF. This chain connects TRBV7-3 to TRBJ2-5; 7 bases map to TRBD2. CDR3 length: 15 amino acids. Germline CDR1 SGHTA, CDR2 FQGTGA. Trimming removed 2 bases from V and 0 bases from J; junction bases left unmatched: 3. Variable domain in full (rest from reference TRBV7-3 and TRBJ2-5): GAGVSQTPSNKVTEKGKYVELRCDPISGHTALYWYRQSLGQGPEFLIYFQGTGAADDSGLPNDRFFAVRPEGSVSTLKIQRTERGDSAVYLCASSLSGGYQETQYFGPGTRLLVL.

This clonotype was observed many times. The chain uses TRBV9 and TRBJ1-1, with TRBD1 matching 7 bases. This CDR3 has 13 amino acids. Germline V CDR1 and CDR2: SGDLS, YYNGEE. The V segment lost 1 base and the J segment 7 bases; nucleotides outside the gene matches: 4. As DNA, the CDR3 is TGTGCCAGCAGCGTACGCCGGGACAGTGAAGCTTTCTTT. This codes for CASSVRRDSEAFF.

This clonotype was recorded at least ten times. This rearrangement joins TRBV29-1 to TRBJ2-7; 7 nucleotides agree with TRBD1. The germline V gene encodes CDR1 SQVTM and CDR2 ANQGSEA. V lost 7 bases to trimming and J lost 4 bases; unmatched junction nucleotides: 4. The CDR3 totals 11 residues. In DNA, the CDR3 is TGCAGCGCCACGACAGGGTACGAGCAGTACTTC. As protein: CSATTGYEQYF.

The chain couples TRBV5-1 to TRBJ2-2, with D tentatively TRBD2 (5 bases). Between the trimmed V and J ends, which lost 0 bases and 1 base, there was a span of 13 bases. Germline CDR1 is SGHRS and CDR2 is YFSETQ. The length of the CDR3 is 17 residues. CDR3 nucleotide sequence: TGCGCCAGCAGCTTGGGGGGAGACAAGATGAACACCGGGGAGCTGTTTTTT. Protein: CASSLGGDKMNTGELFF.

As concerns this clonotype: One end of the junction does not line up with germline, which may come from a read error. This chain uses TRBV7-2 with TRBJ1-3, with TRBD1 as a possible D gene (5 bases). This CDR3 contains 15 residues. The V gene's germline CDR1 is SGHTA and CDR2 FQGNSA. The CDR3: CGSSFGHNSGNTIYF. The DNA of the CDR3 is TGTGGCAGCAGCTTCGGACATAACTCTGGAAACACCATATATTTT.

This clonotype came up many times. V usage is TRBV3-1 and J usage is TRBJ2-2; no reliable D call. The length of the CDR3 is 14 residues. Germline V lookup: CDR1 LGHDT, CDR2 YNNKEL (reference sequence). V dropped 0 bases and J dropped 7 bases, with 9 bases sitting between them. This CDR3 is CASSQEGLGGELFF. DNA of the CDR3: TGTGCCAGCAGCCAAGAGGGTCTGGGCGGGGAGCTGTTTTTT. Full variable domain (remainder filled in from reference TRBV3-1 and TRBJ2-2): DTAVSQTPKYLVTQMGNDKSIKCEQNLGHDTMYWYKQDSKKFLKIMFSYNNKELIINETVPNRFSPKSPDKAHLNLHINSLELGDSAVYFCASSQEGLGGELFFGEGSRLTVL.

This clonotype turned up a few times. The gene calls are TRBV9 and TRBJ1-5; D is possibly TRBD1 (5 bases). In germline, CDR1 is SGDLS, CDR2 YYNGEE. The CDR3 has 17 residues. The V end was cut by 4 bases, the J end by 5 bases, with 22 bases between. DNA of the CDR3: TGTGCCAGCAGCACCCAGGGAGGTCAGTGGTACGATCAGCCCCAGCATTTT. This translates into CASSTQGGQWYDQPQHF.